This is a list of T cell receptor beta chains from one sample in a study of CD4 T cells in relation to SARS-CoV-2 and coronaviruses. The method was immunoSEQ multiplex PCR; TCRdb's version includes in-frame clones alone and lacks a portion of them. The profile covers about 37,000 clones, with roughly 85% appearing a single time and around 4.2% taken by the ten largest. Their cognate antigens are unknown. The sequencing sample was made of naive CD4+ T cells from PBMCs, cultured in vitro. These receptors originate from an adult with COVID-19. Each CDR3 is given with its conserved first and last residue. The D gene is left open where the match is weak. Clone size appears in some rows only: once, few, many, or a class for an expanded clone.

d_call: .
clone_size: .
j_call: TRBJ1-5
v_call: TRBV6-5
cdr3_nt: TGTGAGGCGGGCTGGCAGCCCCAGCATTTT
cdr3_aa: CEAGWQPQHF

d_call: .
clone_size: .
j_call: TRBJ2-7
v_call: TRBV12-3/TRBV12-4
cdr3_nt: TGTGCCAGCAGCCTACGGGCCTCGGACGAGCAGTACTTC
cdr3_aa: CASSLRASDEQYF

d_call: TRBD2
clone_size: .
j_call: TRBJ2-1
v_call: TRBV2
cdr3_nt: TGTGCCAGCACCGCGGAACTAGCGGGAGGGCCGTACAATGAGCAGTTCTTC
cdr3_aa: CASTAELAGGPYNEQFF

d_call: TRBD1
clone_size: .
j_call: TRBJ2-7
v_call: TRBV5-1
cdr3_nt: TGCGCCAGCAGATATAGGGACAGTCACGAGCAGTACTTC
cdr3_aa: CASRYRDSHEQYF

d_call: .
clone_size: .
j_call: TRBJ2-7
v_call: TRBV6-6
cdr3_nt: TGTGCCAGCAGTTACTTCCGGGAAGGGACCGAGCAGTACTTC
cdr3_aa: CASSYFREGTEQYF

d_call: .
clone_size: few
j_call: TRBJ2-2
v_call: TRBV19
cdr3_nt: TGTGCCAGTAGTATTGTCAACAGGGCGACGAACACCGGGGAGCTGTTTTTT
cdr3_aa: CASSIVNRATNTGELFF

d_call: TRBD2
clone_size: .
j_call: TRBJ2-1
v_call: TRBV4-1
cdr3_nt: TGCGCCAGCAGCCAAGGACAGGCGGGACTAGCGTCTAGCTCCTACAATGAGCAGTTCTTC
cdr3_aa: CASSQGQAGLASSSYNEQFF

d_call: .
clone_size: .
j_call: TRBJ1-1
v_call: TRBV30
cdr3_nt: TGTGCCTGGAGTGCAGGGGCCGGGGGTTACACTGAAGCTTTCTTT
cdr3_aa: CAWSAGAGGYTEAFF

d_call: TRBD2
clone_size: .
j_call: TRBJ2-3
v_call: TRBV4-1
cdr3_nt: TGCGCCAGCAGCCAAGGACTAGCAGGAGATACGCAGTATTTT
cdr3_aa: CASSQGLAGDTQYF

d_call: TRBD2
clone_size: once
j_call: TRBJ2-1
v_call: TRBV7-3
cdr3_nt: TGTGCCAGCAGCTTCCTAGCGGGAGAGGGGTATGAGCAGTTCTTC
cdr3_aa: CASSFLAGEGYEQFF

d_call: TRBD2
clone_size: .
j_call: TRBJ2-7
v_call: TRBV20-1
cdr3_nt: TGCAGTGCTTGGGGAGGGCGCCAGTACTTC
cdr3_aa: CSAWGGRQYF

d_call: TRBD1
clone_size: .
j_call: TRBJ2-7
v_call: TRBV11-2
cdr3_nt: TGTGCCAGCAGCTGGGGACAGGGGTACGAGCAGTACTTC
cdr3_aa: CASSWGQGYEQYF

d_call: .
clone_size: .
j_call: TRBJ2-6
v_call: TRBV27
cdr3_nt: TGTGCCAGCAGTTGGGGTTTGGGGGCCAACGTCCTGACTTTC
cdr3_aa: CASSWGLGANVLTF

d_call: .
clone_size: .
j_call: TRBJ2-1
v_call: TRBV19
cdr3_nt: TGTGCCAGTAGTATAATCCTTGGACAACGTTACAATGAGCAGTTCTTC
cdr3_aa: CASSIILGQRYNEQFF

d_call: TRBD1
clone_size: .
j_call: TRBJ2-1
v_call: TRBV7-3
cdr3_nt: TGTGCCAGCAGCTTATATAGGACAGGGGCCTACAATGAGCAGTTCTTC
cdr3_aa: CASSLYRTGAYNEQFF

d_call: .
clone_size: once
j_call: TRBJ2-2
v_call: TRBV5-5
cdr3_nt: TGTGCCAGCAGCTTGTTAGCAGCGCAAGGCACCGGGGAGCTGTTTTTT
cdr3_aa: CASSLLAAQGTGELFF

d_call: TRBD1
clone_size: .
j_call: TRBJ1-1
v_call: TRBV18
cdr3_nt: TGTGCCAGCTCCCCCGGGACAGCGAACACTGAAGCTTTCTTT
cdr3_aa: CASSPGTANTEAFF

d_call: .
clone_size: .
j_call: TRBJ2-7
v_call: TRBV5-1
cdr3_nt: TGCGCCAGCAGCTTGGGAGGGGAGCCCTACGAGCAGTACTTC
cdr3_aa: CASSLGGEPYEQYF

d_call: .
clone_size: .
j_call: TRBJ2-2
v_call: TRBV5-1
cdr3_nt: TGCGCCAGCAGCATTAACCCACCGAACACCGGGGAGCTGTTTTTT
cdr3_aa: CASSINPPNTGELFF

d_call: TRBD2
clone_size: .
j_call: TRBJ2-1
v_call: TRBV5-1
cdr3_nt: TGCGCCATCCGGGAGGGCAATGAGCAGTTCTTC
cdr3_aa: CAIREGNEQFF

d_call: .
clone_size: .
j_call: TRBJ2-7
v_call: TRBV15
cdr3_nt: TGTGCCACCAGCAGAGATAGAGGGAATTTCTACGAGCAGTACTTC
cdr3_aa: CATSRDRGNFYEQYF

d_call: .
clone_size: .
j_call: TRBJ2-1
v_call: TRBV2
cdr3_nt: TGTGCCAGCAGTCTGGACCTTTACAATGAGCAGTTCTTC
cdr3_aa: CASSLDLYNEQFF

d_call: TRBD2
clone_size: .
j_call: TRBJ2-7
v_call: TRBV6-2/TRBV6-3
cdr3_nt: TGTGCCAGCAGCCACGGTGCTAGCGGGAGGGCCCGGAGCTACGAGCAGTACTTC
cdr3_aa: CASSHGASGRARSYEQYF

d_call: TRBD1
clone_size: .
j_call: TRBJ2-5
v_call: TRBV28
cdr3_nt: TGTGCCAGCAGTAACCGGGACAGAGAGACCCAGTACTTC
cdr3_aa: CASSNRDRETQYF

d_call: .
clone_size: .
j_call: TRBJ1-2
v_call: TRBV19
cdr3_nt: TGTGCCAGTAGTAAAGGGCCGGCCTATGGCTACACCTTC
cdr3_aa: CASSKGPAYGYTF

d_call: .
clone_size: once
j_call: TRBJ1-2
v_call: TRBV18
cdr3_nt: TGTGCCAGCTCACCTGCAGACAGGCATCTCGATGGCTACACCTTC
cdr3_aa: CASSPADRHLDGYTF

d_call: TRBD2
clone_size: .
j_call: TRBJ2-5
v_call: TRBV9
cdr3_nt: TGTGCCAGCAGCGTGGGGACTAGCGGGAGCGGGGAGACCCAGTACTTC
cdr3_aa: CASSVGTSGSGETQYF

d_call: .
clone_size: .
j_call: TRBJ2-1
v_call: TRBV5-1
cdr3_nt: TGCGCCAGCAGCTTGGGCGGGCGGGACGAAGTAAAACAGTTCTTC
cdr3_aa: CASSLGGRDEVKQFF

d_call: .
clone_size: .
j_call: TRBJ1-1
v_call: TRBV11-2
cdr3_nt: TGTGCCAGCAGCCCGGGGTGGGGGCTCCAGAACACTGAAGCTTTCTTT
cdr3_aa: CASSPGWGLQNTEAFF

d_call: .
clone_size: .
j_call: TRBJ2-3
v_call: TRBV6-2/TRBV6-3
cdr3_nt: TGTGCCAGCAGCGGATGGTGGAGCACAGATACGCAGTATTTT
cdr3_aa: CASSGWWSTDTQYF

d_call: TRBD2
clone_size: .
j_call: TRBJ2-3
v_call: TRBV5-1
cdr3_nt: TGCGCCAGCAGCTTGGAAGGGCCTAGCGGGAGTACAGATACGCAGTATTTT
cdr3_aa: CASSLEGPSGSTDTQYF

d_call: TRBD2
clone_size: .
j_call: TRBJ2-7
v_call: TRBV10-3
cdr3_nt: TGTGCCATCAGTGGCAGACCCGGGACTAGCGGGAGTGGCGAGCAGTACTTC
cdr3_aa: CAISGRPGTSGSGEQYF

d_call: .
clone_size: .
j_call: TRBJ1-2
v_call: TRBV6-1
cdr3_nt: TGTGCCAGCAGTGACCGGGCCAATGGCTACACCTTC
cdr3_aa: CASSDRANGYTF

d_call: .
clone_size: .
j_call: TRBJ1-2
v_call: TRBV4-1
cdr3_nt: TGCGCCAGCAGCCAAACAGGAGATATTAACTATGGCTACACCTTC
cdr3_aa: CASSQTGDINYGYTF

d_call: .
clone_size: .
j_call: TRBJ2-4
v_call: TRBV28
cdr3_nt: TGTGCCAGCAGTTTTCTGGGCGGGGGCCTAGCCAAAAACATTCAGTACTTC
cdr3_aa: CASSFLGGGLAKNIQYF

d_call: .
clone_size: .
j_call: TRBJ2-3
v_call: TRBV10-3
cdr3_nt: TGTGCCAGTGCGGGACAGCGCACAGATACGCAGTATTTT
cdr3_aa: CASAGQRTDTQYF

d_call: TRBD2
clone_size: .
j_call: TRBJ2-7
v_call: TRBV7-2
cdr3_nt: TGTGCCAGCAGCTTGGGACTAGCGGAGGCCTACGAGCAGTACTTC
cdr3_aa: CASSLGLAEAYEQYF

d_call: TRBD2
clone_size: .
j_call: TRBJ2-1
v_call: TRBV19
cdr3_nt: TGTGCCAGTAGTATCTCCAGCGGGAGGCCTAACAATGAGCAGTTCTTC
cdr3_aa: CASSISSGRPNNEQFF

d_call: .
clone_size: .
j_call: TRBJ2-1
v_call: TRBV28
cdr3_nt: TGTGCCAGCAGTGTAACTAGCAGATCCTACAATGAGCAGTTCTTC
cdr3_aa: CASSVTSRSYNEQFF

d_call: .
clone_size: .
j_call: TRBJ2-7
v_call: TRBV7-3
cdr3_nt: TGTGCCAGCAGCGATCAACAAATCTACGAGCAGTACTTC
cdr3_aa: CASSDQQIYEQYF

d_call: .
clone_size: .
j_call: TRBJ1-4
v_call: TRBV6-5
cdr3_nt: TGTGCCAGCAGCGACGCCCACCGTGGAAAGGAAAAACTGTTTTTT
cdr3_aa: CASSDAHRGKEKLFF

d_call: .
clone_size: .
j_call: TRBJ2-7
v_call: TRBV3-1/TRBV3-2
cdr3_nt: TGTGCCAGCAGCCCCACTGCTAGCTCCGAGCAGTACTTC
cdr3_aa: CASSPTASSEQYF

d_call: .
clone_size: .
j_call: TRBJ1-1
v_call: TRBV27
cdr3_nt: TGTGCCAGCAGTACGCGGACCGGAGTGGTACGGGCTTTCTTT
cdr3_aa: CASSTRTGVVRAFF

d_call: .
clone_size: .
j_call: TRBJ2-2
v_call: TRBV5-4
cdr3_nt: TGTGCCAGCAGCCGTGGGGGCTTCTATTCGGGCACCGGGGAGCTGTTTTTT
cdr3_aa: CASSRGGFYSGTGELFF

d_call: .
clone_size: few
j_call: TRBJ2-3
v_call: TRBV5-4
cdr3_nt: TGTGCCAGCAGCTTGGAGGTCGGCTCAGATACGCAGTATTTT
cdr3_aa: CASSLEVGSDTQYF

d_call: .
clone_size: .
j_call: TRBJ2-7
v_call: TRBV6-5
cdr3_nt: TGTGCCAGCAGCCGTTACGCAGGGACGGACGAGCAGTACTTC
cdr3_aa: CASSRYAGTDEQYF

d_call: TRBD2
clone_size: .
j_call: TRBJ2-1
v_call: TRBV7-8
cdr3_nt: TGTGCCAGCAGCTTAAGGGCTAGCGGGTACTACAATGAGCAGTTCTTC
cdr3_aa: CASSLRASGYYNEQFF

d_call: .
clone_size: .
j_call: TRBJ2-1
v_call: TRBV6-5
cdr3_nt: TGTGCCAGCAGTTACTCGGACTACGAGGGTCACAATGAGCAGTTCTTC
cdr3_aa: CASSYSDYEGHNEQFF

d_call: TRBD2
clone_size: .
j_call: TRBJ2-1
v_call: TRBV6-6
cdr3_nt: TGTGCCAGCAGTTACTCGGGACTAGCGGGTGATGAGCAGTTCTTC
cdr3_aa: CASSYSGLAGDEQFF

d_call: TRBD2
clone_size: .
j_call: TRBJ2-1
v_call: TRBV4-2
cdr3_nt: TGTGCCAGCAGCCAAGCTAGCGGGACATACAATGAGCAGTTCTTC
cdr3_aa: CASSQASGTYNEQFF

d_call: .
clone_size: .
j_call: TRBJ1-5
v_call: TRBV5-5
cdr3_nt: TGTGCCAGCAGCCTGTATAGCAATCAGCCCCAGCATTTT
cdr3_aa: CASSLYSNQPQHF

d_call: .
clone_size: .
j_call: TRBJ2-3
v_call: TRBV7-2
cdr3_nt: TGTGCCAGCAGCTCCCGAGCTCTAATGGTTGTAGATACGCAGTATTTT
cdr3_aa: CASSSRALMVVDTQYF

d_call: TRBD1
clone_size: .
j_call: TRBJ1-5
v_call: TRBV15
cdr3_nt: TGTGCCACCAGCGGTAACACAGGGGGCAATCAGCCCCAGCATTTT
cdr3_aa: CATSGNTGGNQPQHF

d_call: TRBD1
clone_size: .
j_call: TRBJ1-2
v_call: TRBV24-1
cdr3_nt: TGTGCCACCAGTGAGGCCGGGACAGGGGGGGACTATGGCTACACCTTC
cdr3_aa: CATSEAGTGGDYGYTF

d_call: .
clone_size: .
j_call: TRBJ1-3
v_call: TRBV2
cdr3_nt: TGTGCCAGCAGCTCCACTGGAGGGTATCTTCGGAGTAACACCATATATTTT
cdr3_aa: CASSSTGGYLRSNTIYF

d_call: .
clone_size: .
j_call: TRBJ2-5
v_call: TRBV4-3
cdr3_nt: TGCGCCAGCAGCCAAGGTCGGGTTGGCGAGACCCAGTACTTC
cdr3_aa: CASSQGRVGETQYF

d_call: TRBD2
clone_size: .
j_call: TRBJ2-1
v_call: TRBV28
cdr3_nt: TGTGCCAGCACCCTCCGGGGGGGCAGTTGGTCCTACAATGAGCAGTTCTTC
cdr3_aa: CASTLRGGSWSYNEQFF

d_call: .
clone_size: .
j_call: TRBJ2-3
v_call: TRBV28
cdr3_nt: TGTGCCAGCAGTCCCCCCGGGACACTCGTCACAGATACGCAGTATTTT
cdr3_aa: CASSPPGTLVTDTQYF

d_call: TRBD1
clone_size: .
j_call: TRBJ2-1
v_call: TRBV6-1
cdr3_nt: TGTGCCAGCAGTGAAGCGCGGGGGACAGGGGCATTTACGGGGCGCGGCAATGAGCAGTTCTTC
cdr3_aa: CASSEARGTGAFTGRGNEQFF